One TCR beta chain is described in this entry. Germline V gene sequence: CDR1 LNHDA, CDR2 SQIVND (reference sequence). Trimming took 3 bases from V and 4 from J, leaving 9 bases between them. The CDR3 covers 13 residues. Methods used by the authors: Scientists estimated how many nucleated cells there were by amplifying reference gene primers. Profiled with immunoSEQ multiplex PCR; TCRdb holds only in-frame clones, not every one. D and trimming come from the DNA, and the V and J calls and clone size come from that table. This table holds some 370,000 clones, about 87% found once. This entry comes from a study of blood T cell repertoires in COVID-19.

The sequencing input was peripheral blood. The sequence was obtained from a woman in her thirties with COVID-19, enrolled during active disease. V usage is TRBV19 and J usage is TRBJ1-1; a weak D match, TRBD1 (5 bases). The CDR3 loop is CASSILQGTEAFF. CDR3 bases: TGTGCCAGTAGTATTCTCCAGGGCACTGAAGCTTTCTTT.